This T cell receptor beta chain came from a study of blood T cell repertoires in COVID-19. Study information: Samples came from the United States, Italy and Spain, spanning acute and convalescent COVID-19. From T cells, B-cell-depleted T cells, or PBMCs came the material, which was cDNA or gDNA.

Under the authors' procedure: The assay estimated nucleated cells by amplifying reference gene primers. Assay: immunoSEQ multiplex PCR; the TCRdb copy retains only in-frame clones and omits some. V and J calls and clone size are given by that table; D and trimming were obtained from the DNA. This table has roughly 150,000 clones, 80% to 90% appearing once. The sequenced sample consisted of peripheral blood. The receptor's source is a woman between 50 and 59 years old in a cohort sampled during active or convalescent COVID-19.

CDR3 nucleotide sequence: TGTGCCAGCAGCTCAAACAAGAACACCGGGGAGCTGTTTTTT. Amino acid sequence: CASSSNKNTGELFF. This rearrangement joins TRBV7-2 to TRBJ2-2, with D uncertain. CDR3 length equals 14 residues. With 4 bases removed from V and 1 base from J, the gap between germline ends came to 7 bases. CDR1 and CDR2 from the germline V gene are SGHTA and FQGNSA.